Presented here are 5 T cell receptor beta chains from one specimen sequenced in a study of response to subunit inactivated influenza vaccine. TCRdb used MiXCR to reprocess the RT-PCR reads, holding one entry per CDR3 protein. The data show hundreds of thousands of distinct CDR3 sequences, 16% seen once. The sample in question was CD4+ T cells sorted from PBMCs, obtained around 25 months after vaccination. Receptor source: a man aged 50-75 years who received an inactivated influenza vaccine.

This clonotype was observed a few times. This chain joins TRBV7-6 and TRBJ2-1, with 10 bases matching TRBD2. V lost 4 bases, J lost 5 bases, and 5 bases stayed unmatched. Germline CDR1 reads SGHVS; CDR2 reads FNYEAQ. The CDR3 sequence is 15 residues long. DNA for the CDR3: TGTGCCAGCAGCTCCGCCGGGACTAGCGACAATGAGCAGTTCTTC. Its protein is CASSSAGTSDNEQFF.

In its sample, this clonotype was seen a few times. The DNA of the CDR3 is TGTGCCAGCAGGGGGATTGGGAGGGGCGGCAATCAGCCCCAGCATTTT. Amino acids: CASRGIGRGGNQPQHF. The chain recombines TRBV27 with TRBJ1-5, with D perhaps TRBD1 (5 bases). Germline V gene data show CDR1 as MNHEY and CDR2 as SMNVEV (reference sequence). The CDR3 is 16 amino acids. V lost 6 bases and J 2 bases, leaving 17 bases between the germline ends.

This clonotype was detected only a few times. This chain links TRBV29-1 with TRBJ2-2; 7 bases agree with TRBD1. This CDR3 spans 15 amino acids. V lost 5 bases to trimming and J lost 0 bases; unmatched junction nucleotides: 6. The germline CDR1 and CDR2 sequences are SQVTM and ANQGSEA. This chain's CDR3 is CSVRIGTANTGELFF. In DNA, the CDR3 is TGCAGCGTTAGGATCGGGACAGCGAACACCGGGGAGCTGTTTTTT.

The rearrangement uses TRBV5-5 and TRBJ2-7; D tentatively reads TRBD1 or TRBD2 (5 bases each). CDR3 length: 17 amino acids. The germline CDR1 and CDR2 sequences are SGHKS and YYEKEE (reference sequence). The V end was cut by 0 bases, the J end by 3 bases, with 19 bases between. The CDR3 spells CASSLAVGAGRHYEQYF. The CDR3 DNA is TGTGCCAGCAGCTTGGCCGTCGGGGCAGGACGACACTACGAGCAGTACTTC. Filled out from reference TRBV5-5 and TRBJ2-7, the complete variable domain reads DAGVTQSPTHLIKTRGQQVTLRCSPISGHKSVSWYQQVLGQGPQFIFQYYEKEERGRGNFPDRFSARQFPNYSSELNVNALLLGDSALYLCASSLAVGAGRHYEQYFGPGTRLTVT.

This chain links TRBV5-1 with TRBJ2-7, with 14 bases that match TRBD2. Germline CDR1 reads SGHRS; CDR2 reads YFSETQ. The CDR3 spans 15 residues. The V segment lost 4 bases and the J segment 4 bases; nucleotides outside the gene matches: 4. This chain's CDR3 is CASSPGTSGRYEQYF. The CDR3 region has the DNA TGCGCCAGCAGCCCCGGGACTAGCGGGAGATACGAGCAGTACTTC.